In its sample, the clone carrying this T cell receptor beta chain was seen a few times. Its antigen is unknown. This sample was taken from a study of blood T cells in healthy people across ages. Whole-study findings and limits: Observed TCR beta diversity showed a strong correlation with the percentage of naive T cells as measured by flow cytometry. Unsorted PBMC input precluded a conclusive naive versus antigen-experienced comparison. When set beside aged donors, long-lived donors presented more naive CD4+ cells and higher diversity. As age increased, TCR beta diversity per million T cells fell in a roughly linear fashion.

The use of a sample-barcoded 5' primer and a J-beta primer mix characterized a second PCR of about 7 to 12 cycles. TCRdb called the 5' RACE reads again in MiXCR, with one record for every CDR3 protein. The repertoire holds hundreds of thousands of distinct CDR3 sequences, with about 62% as singletons. Trimming removed 6 bases from V and 6 bases from J; junction bases left unmatched: 8. The germline CDR1 and CDR2 sequences are MNHEY and SVGAGI. The CDR3 totals 15 residues. The chain combines TRBV6-5 with TRBJ2-1; 10 bases are a match to TRBD1. This clonotype was obtained from a man aged 25 to 40 in good health. The sample taken for sequencing was blood. CDR3 region: CASSIGQGVVNEQFF. The CDR3 DNA sequence: TGTGCCAGCAGCATCGGACAGGGGGTCGTCAATGAGCAGTTCTTC.